This T cell receptor beta chain was sequenced for a study of blood T cells in healthy people across ages. Each donor was a healthy Caucasian individual from Russia, aged roughly 6 to 95. Per germline, CDR1 SGHKS and CDR2 YYEKEE (reference sequence). V was trimmed by 0 bases and J by 5 bases, leaving 11 bases between them. The CDR3 is 14 residues long. Then a second PCR, running roughly 6 to 12 cycles, was carried out with a sample-barcoded 5' primer and a J-beta primer mix. TCRdb recomputed calls from the 5' RACE reads with MiXCR, one row per CDR3 protein. The sample lists roughly 1,000,000 distinct CDR3 sequences, less than 25% occurring once. The sample was also reused in another study, on T cells of mothers and their children. This second study notes: Using the M1S primer, the second PCR added sample barcodes along with 2-4 random nucleotides.

This clonotype originated in a girl aged 2 to 9 in good health. The sequencing sample was made of blood. V usage is TRBV5-5 and J usage is TRBJ2-5; D remains ambiguous. Here the CDR3 reads CASSLGRPGETQYF. CDR3 in DNA: TGTGCCAGCAGCTTGGGTCGGCCCGGGGAGACCCAGTACTTC.